These T cell receptor beta chains were read from a single sample in a study of OX40 agonist ivuxolimab in advanced cancers. Assay used: immunoSEQ multiplex PCR; TCRdb lists only in-frame clones, some missing. The table lists tens of thousands of clones, around nine tenths of them singletons. The material sequenced was CD4+ or CD8+ T cells sorted from blood, taken in a trial of the OX40 agonist ivuxolimab. The receptors shown here come from an adult with an advanced solid tumor such as melanoma, head and neck, liver or kidney cancer. Both conserved end residues are part of each CDR3. D genes are given only for firm matches. Rows give clone size only sometimes, using once, few, many, or a class for an expanded clone.

DNA	CDR3	D	size	V	length	J
TGTGCCAGCAGCTTGGGAGGCTACGAGCAGTACTTC	CASSLGGYEQYF	.	.	TRBV5-6	12	TRBJ2-7
TGCGCCAGCAGCCTAAACAGGGGCCCTAGCACAGATACGCAGTATTTT	CASSLNRGPSTDTQYF	TRBD1	.	TRBV5-1	16	TRBJ2-3
TGTGCCAGCAGTTACTACCAGGGGTATAATCACGAGCAGTACTTC	CASSYYQGYNHEQYF	.	.	TRBV6-5	15	TRBJ2-7
TGTGCCAGCAGCTTCCGGAAGATCGGTCAGCAAGAGACCCAGTACTTC	CASSFRKIGQQETQYF	.	.	TRBV11-2	16	TRBJ2-5
TGCGCCAGCAGCCCCACAGGTAACAATGAGCAGTTCTTC	CASSPTGNNEQFF	.	.	TRBV5-1	13	TRBJ2-1
TGTGCCTGGAGTGTGGGGGCTGGGAATTCACCCCTCCACTTT	CAWSVGAGNSPLHF	.	.	TRBV30	14	TRBJ1-6
TGTGCCAGCAGCCCCCCTTCCCTGGGCGAGCAGTACTTC	CASSPPSLGEQYF	.	.	TRBV7-9	13	TRBJ2-7
TGTGCCAGTAGTCCGCGGCGGGCAGATAGCAATCAGCCCCAGCATTTT	CASSPRRADSNQPQHF	.	.	TRBV19	16	TRBJ1-5
TGTGCCAGCAGTAGGCAGCAGGATGGCTACACCTTC	CASSRQQDGYTF	.	few	TRBV28	12	TRBJ1-2
TGCGCCAGCAGCTTGGGCTACACTGAAGCTTTCTTT	CASSLGYTEAFF	.	.	TRBV5-1	12	TRBJ1-1
TGTGCCAGCAGCTTCGGACCGATCAGCTCTGGAAACACCATATATTTT	CASSFGPISSGNTIYF	.	.	TRBV5-6	16	TRBJ1-3
TGTGCCTGGAATCGGGGACACTCACCCCTCCACTTT	CAWNRGHSPLHF	.	.	TRBV30	12	TRBJ1-6
TGTGCCAGCATTGAGTGGGCCGCGGGGTCTGGGGCCAACGTCCTGACTTTC	CASIEWAAGSGANVLTF	.	.	TRBV6-1	17	TRBJ2-6
TGCAGCGTCGGGGGTCTAGCCACTGAAGCTTTCTTT	CSVGGLATEAFF	.	.	TRBV29-1	12	TRBJ1-1
TGTGCCAGCAGTCTAGGACATACAGGAAACACCATATATTTT	CASSLGHTGNTIYF	.	.	TRBV28	14	TRBJ1-3
TGTGCCAGCAGTGAATTAAGCAGGAATGAAAAACTGTTTTTT	CASSELSRNEKLFF	.	once	TRBV2	14	TRBJ1-4
TGTGCCAGCAGCCTAATGGGGGGGGGCGCCGGGCCGAGGGAGACCCAGTACTTC	CASSLMGGGAGPRETQYF	.	.	TRBV28	18	TRBJ2-5
TGTGCCAGCAGCCCCCATACGGGGGGCACTGAAGCTTTCTTT	CASSPHTGGTEAFF	.	.	TRBV11-2	14	TRBJ1-1